A single sample is the source of the 25 T cell receptor beta chains below, sequenced in a study of T-cell memory formation after mild COVID-19. Each CDR3 protein gets one entry after TCRdb re-called the 5' RACE reads with MiXCR. Of roughly 280,000 distinct CDR3 sequences in the sample, around 15% were seen once. Sequenced: PBMCs or a T cell subset sorted from them (not recorded which). These receptors were taken from a man aged 18 to 35 who had mild COVID-19 (a few samples of this study predate the infection). Cell type and time point are not known.

This clonotype was found many times. The rearrangement uses TRBV7-6 and TRBJ2-2; D gene uncertain. Germline V lookup: CDR1 SGHVS, CDR2 FNYEAQ. CDR3 length: 14 amino acids. Trimming removed 2 bases from V and 5 bases from J, with 9 bases in between. The CDR3 loop is CASSLPSNTGELFF. CDR3 DNA sequence: TGTGCCAGCAGCTTACCCTCAAATACCGGGGAGCTGTTTTTT.

The chain employs TRBV5-1 and TRBJ2-3; D tentatively fits TRBD1 or TRBD2 (6 bases each). The germline V gene encodes CDR1 SGHRS and CDR2 YFSETQ. The CDR3 runs to 16 residues. V was shortened by 3 bases and J by 0 bases, with 14 bases between the two germline ends. The CDR3 is CASSWGRGASTDTQYF. The DNA of the CDR3 is TGCGCCAGCAGCTGGGGAAGGGGGGCTAGCACAGATACGCAGTATTTT.

This clonotype came up a few times. J is TRBJ1-2 and V is TRBV6-5, with 8 bases lining up with TRBD1. Germline CDR1 reads MNHEY; CDR2 reads SVGAGI. This CDR3 contains 15 residues. Germline trimming cut 4 bases from V and 0 bases from J; bases unmatched to any gene: 4. As DNA, the CDR3 is TGTGCCAGCAGTTTGGGACAGGCGGCTAACTATGGCTACACCTTC. Translated: CASSLGQAANYGYTF.

This clonotype was seen a handful of times. In DNA form, the CDR3 reads TGTGCCAGCAGCCCACTGGGGGGGGACACCGGGGAGCTGTTTTTT. It codes for CASSPLGGDTGELFF. The V call is TRBV3-1, the J call TRBJ2-2; 7 nucleotides line up with TRBD2. Germline loops: CDR1 LGHDT, CDR2 YNNKEL (reference sequence). The ends lost 4 bases at V and 3 bases at J; junction bases unmatched: 5. CDR3 length: 15 amino acids.

The chain employs TRBV29-1 and TRBJ1-1, with D uncertain. Germline lookup yields CDR1 SQVTM and CDR2 ANQGSEA. This CDR3 comprises 11 residues. The germline V and J ends were trimmed by 4 bases and 0 bases, with 3 bases remaining between them. The CDR3 region has the DNA TGCAGCGTTGCGGTGAACACTGAAGCTTTCTTT. Amino acid sequence: CSVAVNTEAFF.

This clonotype has just a few counts. V gene TRBV6-5 combines with J gene TRBJ1-1; D is unclear. V was trimmed by 7 bases and J by 6 bases, leaving 15 bases between them. Germline V lookup: CDR1 MNHEY, CDR2 SVGAGI. The CDR3 is 13 amino acids. The CDR3 protein is CASTAFLNAEAFF. In DNA, the CDR3 is TGTGCCAGCACCGCCTTTTTAAACGCTGAAGCTTTCTTT.

This clonotype counts as medium-sized. The genes are TRBV20-1 and TRBJ2-5, with D unclear. The CDR3 consists of 15 residues. With 0 bases removed from V and 3 bases from J, the gap between germline ends came to 14 bases. From germline, CDR1 is DFQATT and CDR2 SNEGSKA (reference sequence). The chain's CDR3 is CSARDLRQAEETQYF. Written as DNA, the CDR3 is TGCAGTGCTAGAGATCTGAGGCAGGCCGAAGAGACCCAGTACTTC.

The chain recombines TRBV7-2 with TRBJ2-2, with TRBD2 matching 8 bases. This CDR3 is built from 15 residues. Germline CDR1 and CDR2: SGHTA and FQGNSA. V gave up 4 bases and J gave up 4 bases; unmatched junction bases: 5. CDR3 bases: TGTGCCAGCAGCTATACTAGCGGCCCCACCGGGGAGCTGTTTTTT. Protein product: CASSYTSGPTGELFF.

This clonotype was counted between two and nine times. The chain has TRBV24-1 and TRBJ1-2; TRBD1 matches at 8 bases. V was pared by 4 bases and J by 4 bases, with 10 bases of the junction left unmatched. CDR1 is KGHDR, CDR2 SFDVKD, per germline. The CDR3 has 16 amino acids. The CDR3 nucleotides read TGTGCCACCAGTGACTCTCCGGACAGGGAAGTCTATGGCTACACCTTC. Its translation: CATSDSPDREVYGYTF.

A few counts support this clonotype. V gene TRBV7-3 combines with J gene TRBJ2-1; 7 bases are shared with TRBD2. CDR1 is SGHTA, CDR2 FQGTGA, per germline. The CDR3 is 16 residues long. V was pared by 5 bases and J by 0 bases, with 7 bases of the junction left unmatched. CDR3 sequence reads: CASSLAAQGSYNEQFF. CDR3 coding DNA: TGTGCCAGCAGCCTAGCGGCGCAGGGCTCCTACAATGAGCAGTTCTTC.

The chain links TRBV7-6 to TRBJ1-2, with 8 bases lining up with TRBD1. Per the germline V gene, CDR1 is SGHVS and CDR2 is FNYEAQ. This CDR3 region has 15 residues. The J segment lost 5 bases and the V segment lost 5 bases, leaving 10 bases of the junction unmatched. The CDR3 DNA sequence: TGTGCCAGCAGCCCGGGGACAGGTCCTTGGTATGGCTACACCTTC. This translates into CASSPGTGPWYGYTF.

There are many counts of this clonotype. The rearrangement uses TRBV7-3 and TRBJ2-7; D is uncertain. Germline V lookup: CDR1 SGHTA, CDR2 FQGTGA. Trimming took 4 bases from V and 2 from J, leaving 3 bases between them. The CDR3 spans 11 residues. The CDR3 nucleotides are TGTGCCAGCAGCTCCACCTACGAGCAGTACTTC. Amino acids: CASSSTYEQYF.

The chain links TRBV5-1 to TRBJ1-6; 11 bases are shared with TRBD1. V dropped 3 bases and J dropped 0; count of bases not matched to a gene: 2. CDR1 is SGHRS and CDR2 is YFSETQ in the germline V gene. The CDR3 contains 17 residues. This CDR3 is CASSSDRGLSYNSPLHF. The CDR3 region has the DNA TGCGCCAGCAGCTCGGACAGGGGGCTCTCCTATAATTCACCCCTCCACTTT.

The gene calls are TRBV7-6 and TRBJ2-3, with D unclear. The V end was cut by 5 bases, the J end by 3 bases, with 12 bases between. The CDR3 has 14 residues. Germline lookup yields CDR1 SGHVS and CDR2 FNYEAQ. In DNA, the CDR3 is TGTGCCAGCAGCCCGGCGCCGAGGACAGATACGCAGTATTTT. As protein: CASSPAPRTDTQYF.

The gene calls are TRBV7-9 and TRBJ2-7; D tentatively fits TRBD1 or TRBD2 (6 bases each). Germline CDR1 SEHNR, CDR2 FQNEAQ (reference sequence). The CDR3 has 13 amino acids. V was cut by 2 bases and J by 3 bases, with 8 bases left in between. CDR3: CASSLKGGYEQYF. DNA for the CDR3: TGTGCCAGCAGCTTAAAGGGGGGCTACGAGCAGTACTTC.

In its sample, this clonotype was seen a few times. V gene TRBV7-9 combines with J gene TRBJ2-1; D remains unclear. This CDR3 region has 12 residues. Trimming shortened V by 1 base and J by 8 bases, and 6 bases separated the two germline ends. Germline lookup yields CDR1 SEHNR and CDR2 FQNEAQ (reference sequence). The CDR3 coding sequence is TGTGCCAGCAGCTTAGAATTGGATGAGCAGTTCTTC. Its protein is CASSLELDEQFF.

This clonotype was detected many times. The chain carries TRBV4-3 and TRBJ2-3, with D perhaps TRBD2 (5 bases). CDR3 length: 13 amino acids. Germline CDR1 reads LGHNA; CDR2 reads YSLEER. Trimming stripped 4 bases from V and 6 bases from J, with 11 bases between. The CDR3 coding sequence is TGCGCCAGCAGCCCCCACCCGGGGGATACGCAGTATTTT. It translates to CASSPHPGDTQYF.

This clonotype was seen more than once but under ten times. The rearrangement links TRBV5-6 to TRBJ2-3; a possible D gene is TRBD2 (5 bases). This CDR3 region has 16 residues. Trimming took 4 bases from V and 7 from J, leaving 22 bases between them. Per germline, CDR1 SGHDT and CDR2 YYEEEE. CDR3 in DNA: TGTGCCAGCAGCCTTGGCCCACGGGAAGTAAAGAATACGCAGTATTTT. Translating gives CASSLGPREVKNTQYF.

This rearrangement joins TRBV7-8 to TRBJ2-7, with D possibly matching TRBD1 (6 bases). Germline V lookup: CDR1 SGHVS, CDR2 FQNEAQ. Trimming stripped 4 bases from V and 7 bases from J, with 14 bases between. The CDR3 has 13 residues. CDR3 protein: CASSSYRVWEQYF. The CDR3 bases are TGTGCCAGCAGCTCGTACAGGGTATGGGAGCAGTACTTC.

This clonotype was recorded a few times. V is TRBV9 and J is TRBJ1-2; D call uncertain. This CDR3 region has 14 residues. Germline V gene lookup returns CDR1 SGDLS and CDR2 YYNGEE. The germline V and J ends were trimmed by 4 bases and 0 bases, with 10 bases remaining between them. The chain's CDR3 is CASSPGVTNYGYTF. The CDR3 DNA follows: TGTGCCAGCAGCCCTGGTGTAACTAACTATGGCTACACCTTC.

The gene calls are TRBV7-9 and TRBJ2-1, with D possibly called TRBD1 or TRBD2 (6 bases each). V lost 4 bases and J 3 bases, leaving 22 bases between the germline ends. The CDR3 totals 18 residues. Germline V CDR1 and CDR2: SEHNR, FQNEAQ (reference sequence). The CDR3 DNA reads as TGTGCCAGCAGCTCTACGGTGGCCCTTGGGGGGCTCTACAATGAGCAGTTCTTC. Translating gives CASSSTVALGGLYNEQFF.

This clonotype was observed a few times. The genes are TRBV23-1 and TRBJ2-1; the D is unclear. TRBV23-1 falls under the ORF class, with uncertain function. This CDR3 comprises 12 residues. The germline V and J ends were trimmed by 2 bases and 11 bases, with 10 bases remaining between them. The CDR3 sequence: CASSQRATQQFF. CDR3 bases: TGCGCCAGCAGTCAACGGGCTACCCAGCAGTTCTTC.

In its sample, this clonotype was seen many times. The rearrangement joins TRBV7-2 to TRBJ2-5; no clear D. There are 13 residues in the CDR3. The ends were cut back, 6 bases at V and 4 bases at J, with 12 bases in the middle. Germline assignment: CDR1 SGHTA and CDR2 FQGNSA. CDR3: CASRTGWGETQYF. DNA for the CDR3: TGTGCCAGCAGGACCGGGTGGGGAGAGACCCAGTACTTC. Combining the CDR3 with reference TRBV7-2 and TRBJ2-5 gives the whole variable domain GAGVSQSPSNKVTEKGKDVELRCDPISGHTALYWYRQSLGQGLEFLIYFQGNSAPDKSGLPSDRFSAERTGGSVSTLTIQRTQQEDSAVYLCASRTGWGETQYFGPGTRLLVL.

This clonotype was counted a few times. The J gene is TRBJ2-4, the V gene TRBV20-1; D not certain. The germline CDR1 and CDR2 sequences are DFQATT and SNEGSKA (reference sequence). The CDR3 consists of 11 residues. The V and J ends lost 3 bases and 4 bases respectively, with 4 bases between them. The CDR3 loop is CSARVKNIQYF. The CDR3 nucleotides read TGCAGTGCTAGGGTGAAAAACATTCAGTACTTC.

This clonotype was picked up a small number of times. The rearrangement joins TRBV5-6 to TRBJ2-7; D remains ambiguous. The V gene lost 4 bases and the J gene lost 7 bases, with 15 bases spanning the gap. Germline CDR1 SGHDT, CDR2 YYEEEE. The CDR3 sequence is 13 residues long. The CDR3 DNA reads TGTGCCAGCAGCACCGAAAGGATTTTTGAGCAGTACTTC. It specifies CASSTERIFEQYF.